This TCR beta chain was documented in a study of blood T cell repertoires in COVID-19. Libraries were prepared by immunoSEQ multiplex PCR; TCRdb keeps only in-frame clonotypes and omits some of them. The sample lists fewer than 300,000 clones, approximately 90% occurring once. Germline CDR1 GTSNPN, CDR2 SVGIG (reference sequence). The V and J ends lost 1 base and 5 bases, in that order; junction bases with no gene match: 8. CDR3 size: 15 residues. This receptor was taken from a man between 18 and 35 years old who had recovered from COVID-19. The specimen was PBMCs or T cells enriched from blood (not recorded which). V usage is TRBV30 and J usage is TRBJ2-5; 9 nucleotides line up with TRBD2. The CDR3 reads CAWSGIAGVWETQYF. In DNA form, the CDR3 reads TGTGCCTGGAGTGGAATAGCGGGAGTTTGGGAGACCCAGTACTTC.